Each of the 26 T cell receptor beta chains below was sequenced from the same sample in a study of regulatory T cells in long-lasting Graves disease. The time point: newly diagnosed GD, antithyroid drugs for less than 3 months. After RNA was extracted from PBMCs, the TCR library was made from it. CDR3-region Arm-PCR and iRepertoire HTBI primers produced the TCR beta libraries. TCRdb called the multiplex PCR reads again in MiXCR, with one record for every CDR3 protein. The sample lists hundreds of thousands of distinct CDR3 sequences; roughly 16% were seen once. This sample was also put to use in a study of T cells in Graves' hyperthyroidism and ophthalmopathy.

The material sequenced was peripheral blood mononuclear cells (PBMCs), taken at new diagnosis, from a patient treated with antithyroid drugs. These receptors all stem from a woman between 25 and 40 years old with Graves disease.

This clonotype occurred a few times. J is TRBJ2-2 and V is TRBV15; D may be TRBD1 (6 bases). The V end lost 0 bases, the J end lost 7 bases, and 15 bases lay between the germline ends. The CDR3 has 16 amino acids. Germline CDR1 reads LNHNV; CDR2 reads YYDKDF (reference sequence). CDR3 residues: CATSRDYGGWGGELFF. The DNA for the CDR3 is TGTGCCACCAGCAGAGATTATGGGGGCTGGGGCGGGGAGCTGTTTTTT.

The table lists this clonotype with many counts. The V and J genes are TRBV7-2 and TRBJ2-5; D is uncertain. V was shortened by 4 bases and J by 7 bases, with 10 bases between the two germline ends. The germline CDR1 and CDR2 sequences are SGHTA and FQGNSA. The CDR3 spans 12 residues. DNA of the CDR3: TGTGCCAGCAGCTACCTAGGGCGGACCCAGTACTTC. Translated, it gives CASSYLGRTQYF.

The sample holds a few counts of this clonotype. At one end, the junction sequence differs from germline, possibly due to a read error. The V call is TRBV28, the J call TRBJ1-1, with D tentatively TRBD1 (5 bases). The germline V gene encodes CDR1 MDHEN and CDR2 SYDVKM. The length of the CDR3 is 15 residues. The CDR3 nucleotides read TGTGCCAGCAGCAGATTAGACAGAGTGAACACTGAAGCTTCCTTT. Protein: CASSRLDRVNTEASF.

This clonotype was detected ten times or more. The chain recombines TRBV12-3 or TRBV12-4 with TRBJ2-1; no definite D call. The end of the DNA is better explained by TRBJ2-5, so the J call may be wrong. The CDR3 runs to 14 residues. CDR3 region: CASSLNVVPETQYF. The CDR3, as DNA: TGTGCCAGCAGCCTGAATGTAGTCCCCGAGACCCAGTACTTC.

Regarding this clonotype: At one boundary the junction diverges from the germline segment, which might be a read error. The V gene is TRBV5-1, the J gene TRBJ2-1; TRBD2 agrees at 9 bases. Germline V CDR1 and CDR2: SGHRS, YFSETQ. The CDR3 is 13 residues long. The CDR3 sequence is CASSTGTSSERFF. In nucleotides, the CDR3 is TGCGCCAGCAGCACTGGGACTAGCAGCGAGCGGTTCTTC.

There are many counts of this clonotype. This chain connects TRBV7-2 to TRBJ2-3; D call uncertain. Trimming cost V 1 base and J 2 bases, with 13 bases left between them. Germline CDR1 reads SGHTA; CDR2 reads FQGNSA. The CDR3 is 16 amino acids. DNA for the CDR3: TGTGCCAGCAGCTTAGGCTCAGGAGCATTCACAGATACGCAGTATTTT. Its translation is CASSLGSGAFTDTQYF.

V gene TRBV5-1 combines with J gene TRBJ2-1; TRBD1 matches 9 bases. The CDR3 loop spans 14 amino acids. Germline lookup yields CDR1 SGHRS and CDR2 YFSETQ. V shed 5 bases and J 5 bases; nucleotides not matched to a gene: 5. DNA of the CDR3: TGCGCCAGCAGTAGGGACAGGGCCCACAATGAGCAGTTCTTC. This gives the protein CASSRDRAHNEQFF.

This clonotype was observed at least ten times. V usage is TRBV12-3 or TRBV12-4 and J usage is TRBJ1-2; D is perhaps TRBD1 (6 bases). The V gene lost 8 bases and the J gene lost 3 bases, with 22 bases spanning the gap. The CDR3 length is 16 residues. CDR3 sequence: CASALEGVLGHYGYTF. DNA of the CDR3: TGTGCCAGCGCTCTAGAGGGGGTTTTGGGCCACTATGGCTACACCTTC.

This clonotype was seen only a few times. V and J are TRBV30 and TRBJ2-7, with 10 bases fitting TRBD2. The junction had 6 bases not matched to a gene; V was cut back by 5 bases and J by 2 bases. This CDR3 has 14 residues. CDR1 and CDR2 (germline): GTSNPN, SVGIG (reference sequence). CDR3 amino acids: CAWALAGVAYEQYF. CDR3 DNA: TGTGCCTGGGCTCTAGCGGGAGTAGCCTACGAGCAGTACTTC.

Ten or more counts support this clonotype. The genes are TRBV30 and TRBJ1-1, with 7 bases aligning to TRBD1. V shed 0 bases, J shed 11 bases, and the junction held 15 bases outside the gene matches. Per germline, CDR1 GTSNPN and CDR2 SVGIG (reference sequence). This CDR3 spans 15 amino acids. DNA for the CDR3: TGTGCCTGGAGTGTAAATCTAGGGGGCGCCGGGTTGGCTTTCTTT. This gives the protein CAWSVNLGGAGLAFF.

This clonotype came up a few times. CDR3 DNA sequence: TGTGCCTGGAGTTGGGTGGGTGGGGCCAACGTCCTGACTTTC. This codes for CAWSWVGGANVLTF. This rearrangement joins TRBV30 to TRBJ2-6; D uncertain. V lost 2 bases to trimming and J lost 3 bases, with 8 bases between them. Germline V CDR1 and CDR2: GTSNPN, SVGIG (reference sequence). This CDR3 has 14 amino acids.

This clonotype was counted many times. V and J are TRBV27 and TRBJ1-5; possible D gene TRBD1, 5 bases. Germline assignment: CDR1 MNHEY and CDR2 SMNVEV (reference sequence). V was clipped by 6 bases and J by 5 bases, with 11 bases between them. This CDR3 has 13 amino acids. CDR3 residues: CASRGREYQPQHF. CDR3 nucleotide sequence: TGTGCCAGCAGGGGCAGGGAGTATCAGCCCCAGCATTTT.

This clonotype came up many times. The chain's CDR3 is CASKTRNTGLNTEAFF. The CDR3 DNA is TGTGCCAGCAAGACTCGTAATACAGGGCTCAACACTGAAGCTTTCTTT. J is TRBJ1-1 and V is TRBV27, with D tentatively TRBD1 (6 bases). This CDR3 spans 16 amino acids. The germline V and J ends were trimmed by 7 bases and 2 bases, with 20 bases remaining between them. Looked up from germline, CDR1 is MNHEY and CDR2 is SMNVEV (reference sequence).

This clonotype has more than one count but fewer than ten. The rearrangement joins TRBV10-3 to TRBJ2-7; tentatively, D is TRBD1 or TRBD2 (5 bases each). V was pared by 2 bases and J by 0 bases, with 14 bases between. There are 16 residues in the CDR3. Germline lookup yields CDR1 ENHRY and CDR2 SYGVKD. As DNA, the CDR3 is TGTGCCATCAGTGAGGACAGAGCGGTAGTCTCCTACGAGCAGTACTTC. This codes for CAISEDRAVVSYEQYF.

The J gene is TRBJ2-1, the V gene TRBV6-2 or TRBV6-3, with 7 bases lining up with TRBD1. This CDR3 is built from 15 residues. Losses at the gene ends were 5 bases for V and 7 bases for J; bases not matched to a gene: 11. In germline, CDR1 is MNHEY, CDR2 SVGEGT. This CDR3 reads CASSESSTGKNEQFF. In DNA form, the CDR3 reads TGTGCCAGCAGTGAATCCTCGACAGGGAAGAATGAGCAGTTCTTC.

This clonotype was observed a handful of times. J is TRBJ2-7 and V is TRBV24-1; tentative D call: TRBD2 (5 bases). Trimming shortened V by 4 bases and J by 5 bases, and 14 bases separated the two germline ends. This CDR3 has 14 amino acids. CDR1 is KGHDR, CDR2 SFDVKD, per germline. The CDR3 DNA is TGTGCCACCAGTGACCGTTGGACTGTTGACGAGCAGTACTTC. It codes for CATSDRWTVDEQYF.

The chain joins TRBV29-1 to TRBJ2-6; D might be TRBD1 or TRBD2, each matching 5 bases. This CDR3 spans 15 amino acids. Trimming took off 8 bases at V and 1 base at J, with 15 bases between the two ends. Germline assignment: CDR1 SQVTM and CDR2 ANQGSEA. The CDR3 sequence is CSTSAEGSGANVLTF. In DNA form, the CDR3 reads TGCAGCACATCGGCCGAGGGGTCTGGGGCCAACGTCCTGACTTTC.

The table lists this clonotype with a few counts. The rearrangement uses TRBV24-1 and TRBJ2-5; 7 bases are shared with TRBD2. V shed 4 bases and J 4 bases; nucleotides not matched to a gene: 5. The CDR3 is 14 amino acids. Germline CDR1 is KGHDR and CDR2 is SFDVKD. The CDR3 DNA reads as TGTGCCACCAGTGACCCCCGGGAGGCAGAGACCCAGTACTTC. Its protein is CATSDPREAETQYF.

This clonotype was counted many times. CDR3 region: CASSLTPAGPDTQYF. CDR3 DNA sequence: TGTGCCAGCAGCTTAACCCCAGCGGGACCGGATACGCAGTATTTT. The rearrangement uses TRBV7-9 and TRBJ2-3, with 7 bases identical to TRBD2. The CDR3 sequence is 15 residues long. V dropped 2 bases and J dropped 6; count of bases not matched to a gene: 8. Germline CDR1 is SEHNR and CDR2 is FQNEAQ (reference sequence). Supplemented by reference TRBV7-9 and TRBJ2-3, the full variable domain reads DTGVSQNPRHKITKRGQNVTFRCDPISEHNRLYWYRQTLGQGPEFLTYFQNEAQLEKSRLLSDRFSAERPKGSFSTLEIQRTEQGDSAMYLCASSLTPAGPDTQYFGPGTRLTVL.

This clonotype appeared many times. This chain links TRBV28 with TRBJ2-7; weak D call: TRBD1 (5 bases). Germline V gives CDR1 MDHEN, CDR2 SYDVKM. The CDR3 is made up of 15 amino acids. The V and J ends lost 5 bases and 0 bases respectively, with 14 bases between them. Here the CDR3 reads CASSTTQGYSYEQYF. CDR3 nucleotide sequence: TGTGCCAGCAGTACAACTCAGGGTTACTCCTACGAGCAGTACTTC.

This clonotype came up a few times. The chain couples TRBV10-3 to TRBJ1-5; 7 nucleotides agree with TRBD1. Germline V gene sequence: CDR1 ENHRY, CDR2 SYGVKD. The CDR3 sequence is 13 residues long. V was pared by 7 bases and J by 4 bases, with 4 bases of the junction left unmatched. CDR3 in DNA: TGTGCCATCACCCGGGGACAGAATCAGCCCCAGCATTTT. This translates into CAITRGQNQPQHF.

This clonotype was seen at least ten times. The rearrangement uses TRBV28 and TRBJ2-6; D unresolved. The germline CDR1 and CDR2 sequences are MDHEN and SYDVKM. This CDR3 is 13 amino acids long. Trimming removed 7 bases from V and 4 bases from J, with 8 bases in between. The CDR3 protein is CASNMRGANVLTF. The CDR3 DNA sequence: TGTGCCAGCAATATGCGGGGGGCCAACGTCCTGACTTTC.

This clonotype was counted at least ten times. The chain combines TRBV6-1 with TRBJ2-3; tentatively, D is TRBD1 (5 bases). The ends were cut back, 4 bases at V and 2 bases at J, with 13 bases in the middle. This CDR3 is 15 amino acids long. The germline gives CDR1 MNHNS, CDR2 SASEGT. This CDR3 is CASSAAETATDTQYF. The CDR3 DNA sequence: TGTGCCAGCAGTGCGGCTGAGACAGCCACAGATACGCAGTATTTT.

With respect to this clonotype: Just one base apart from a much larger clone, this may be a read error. In DNA form, the CDR3 reads TGCAGCGTTACACCCGCGAGTGAAGCTTCCTTT. This encodes CSVTPASEASF. The chain is built from TRBV29-1 and TRBJ1-1; D unclear. Germline CDR1 SQVTM, CDR2 ANQGSEA. The CDR3 extends over 11 amino acids.

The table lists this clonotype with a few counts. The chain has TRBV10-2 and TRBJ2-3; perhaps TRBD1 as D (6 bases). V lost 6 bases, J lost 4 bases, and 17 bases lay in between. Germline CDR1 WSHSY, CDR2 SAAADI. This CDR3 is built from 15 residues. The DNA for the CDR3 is TGCGCCAGCAGAGACCCTCAGGGGTATGCAGATACGCAGTATTTT. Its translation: CASRDPQGYADTQYF.

Here the CDR3 reads CATSRDRGTGNNEQFF. The CDR3 coding sequence is TGTGCCACCAGCAGAGATCGAGGGACAGGGAACAATGAGCAGTTCTTC. J is TRBJ2-1 and V is TRBV15; 9 positions match TRBD1. This CDR3 region has 16 residues. J was trimmed by 5 bases and V by 0 bases; bases with no gene match: 5. From germline, CDR1 is LNHNV and CDR2 YYDKDF (reference sequence).